One and the same sample provided the 15 T cell receptor beta chains below, sequenced in a study of response to subunit inactivated influenza vaccine. TCRdb re-called the RT-PCR reads through MiXCR, storing one row per CDR3 protein. The sample has 710,000 or so distinct CDR3 sequences, 15% to 19% seen once. The input for sequencing was PBMCs from blood, taken 11 to 12 days after vaccination. Source of these receptors: a man between 50 and 59 years old who received an inactivated influenza vaccine.

The chain combines TRBV6-5 with TRBJ2-7, with 8 bases matching TRBD1. V was clipped by 2 bases and J by 3 bases; unmatched bases: 3. The CDR3 runs to 14 residues. Per germline, CDR1 MNHEY and CDR2 SVGAGI. CDR3 coding DNA: TGTGCCAGCAGTTACCGGGACAGGTACTACGAGCAGTACTTC. It codes for CASSYRDRYYEQYF.

This chain joins TRBV19 and TRBJ2-1; 9 bases are a match to TRBD1. Trimming took 3 bases from V and 4 from J; bases not matched to a gene: 7. CDR1 is LNHDA and CDR2 is SQIVND in the germline V gene (reference sequence). The CDR3 covers 16 residues. CDR3 protein: CASSIGTGTSYNEQFF. CDR3 coding DNA: TGTGCCAGTAGTATCGGGACAGGGACAAGTTACAATGAGCAGTTCTTC.

The genes are TRBV18 and TRBJ2-5; D remains unclear. This CDR3 is built from 11 residues. Trimming cost V 0 bases and J 4 bases, with 0 bases left between them. Germline CDR1 is KGHSH and CDR2 is LQKENI. The CDR3 nucleotides read TGTGCCAGCTCACCACCAGAGACCCAGTACTTC. Its translation: CASSPPETQYF.

This clonotype was seen a handful of times. The V and J genes are TRBV20-1 and TRBJ2-7, with 9 bases lining up with TRBD2. Germline V gives CDR1 DFQATT, CDR2 SNEGSKA (reference sequence). CDR3 length: 14 residues. V shed 3 bases and J 7 bases; nucleotides not matched to a gene: 10. CDR3 DNA: TGCAGTGCTAGGCTTAGCGGGAGTAGAGAAGAGCAGTACTTC. It codes for CSARLSGSREEQYF.

This rearrangement joins TRBV10-3 to TRBJ2-1; 11 nucleotides align to TRBD2. CDR3 size: 16 residues. Trimming cost V 3 bases and J 3 bases; bases outside gene matches: 4. Germline-derived CDR1 and CDR2 are ENHRY and SYGVKD. CDR3 residues: CAISDRTSGYYNEQFF. CDR3 sequence (DNA): TGTGCCATCAGTGATAGGACTAGCGGGTACTACAATGAGCAGTTCTTC.

This clonotype was found many times. V usage is TRBV12-3 or TRBV12-4 and J usage is TRBJ2-3; 11 bases are a match to TRBD1. The V and J ends lost 3 bases and 3 bases, in that order; junction bases with no gene match: 2. This CDR3 has 15 amino acids. The CDR3 DNA is TGTGCCAGCAGTTTGCGGGACAGGGGGACAGATACGCAGTATTTT. It codes for CASSLRDRGTDTQYF.

This clonotype appeared a few times. V is TRBV4-1 and J is TRBJ1-6; TRBD1 is a possible D gene (5 bases). Trimming cost V 4 bases and J 4 bases, with 14 bases left between them. The germline V gene encodes CDR1 MGHRA and CDR2 YSYEKL. This CDR3 region has 16 residues. The CDR3 nucleotides read TGCGCCAGCAGCCGAAGGGACGGAGGATATAATTCACCCCTCCACTTT. It encodes CASSRRDGGYNSPLHF.

The gene calls are TRBV6-1 and TRBJ1-1; D gene uncertain. The CDR3 covers 14 residues. The germline gives CDR1 MNHNS, CDR2 SASEGT. V dropped 7 bases and J dropped 0 bases, with 12 bases sitting between them. CDR3 sequence: CASIPSLMNTEAFF. CDR3 nucleotides: TGTGCCAGCATCCCGAGTTTAATGAACACTGAAGCTTTCTTT.

The table lists this clonotype with a few counts. This chain links TRBV5-1 with TRBJ2-1; D is uncertain. The CDR3 is made up of 13 amino acids. Germline CDR1 SGHRS, CDR2 YFSETQ. Trimming stripped 7 bases from V and 5 bases from J, with 13 bases between. In DNA form, the CDR3 reads TGCGCCAGCCGAAGTTCTCGGGACAATGAGCAGTTCTTC. This codes for CASRSSRDNEQFF.

The sample holds a few counts of this clonotype. The chain joins TRBV7-9 to TRBJ1-1, with D unclear. The ends were cut back, 5 bases at V and 2 bases at J, with 12 bases in the middle. Germline CDR1 and CDR2: SEHNR and FQNEAQ (reference sequence). The length of the CDR3 is 14 residues. The chain's CDR3 is CASSGWSFNTEAFF. CDR3 coding DNA: TGTGCCAGCAGCGGATGGAGCTTCAACACTGAAGCTTTCTTT.

There are a few counts of this clonotype. The chain joins TRBV3-1 to TRBJ1-2; 7 bases match TRBD1. J was trimmed by 8 bases and V by 0 bases; bases with no gene match: 9. CDR1 is LGHDT and CDR2 is YNNKEL in the germline V gene (reference sequence). The CDR3 length is 15 residues. The CDR3 spells CASSQDGVQGNGYTF. The DNA of the CDR3 is TGTGCCAGCAGCCAAGATGGGGTACAGGGGAACGGCTACACCTTC.

V gene TRBV20-1 combines with J gene TRBJ1-1; D possibly corresponds to TRBD1 (6 bases). Germline assignment: CDR1 DFQATT and CDR2 SNEGSKA (reference sequence). V was shortened by 1 base and J by 3 bases, with 12 bases between the two germline ends. The CDR3 totals 14 residues. The CDR3 DNA reads as TGCAGTGCTAGAGCGGGACACCTTTACACTGAAGCTTTCTTT. Protein sequence: CSARAGHLYTEAFF.

This chain connects TRBV30 to TRBJ1-5; a possible D gene is TRBD1 (5 bases). Germline CDR1 and CDR2: GTSNPN and SVGIG (reference sequence). The V end was cut by 1 base, the J end by 5 bases, with 9 bases between. CDR3 size: 13 residues. CDR3 residues: CAWSAGSDQPQHF. CDR3 nucleotides: TGTGCCTGGAGTGCAGGGAGCGATCAGCCCCAGCATTTT.

The chain combines TRBV4-2 with TRBJ2-1; D gene uncertain. Per the germline V gene, CDR1 is LGHNA and CDR2 is YNFKEQ. The V end was cut by 1 base, the J end by 3 bases, with 7 bases between. The CDR3 extends over 14 amino acids. The CDR3 is CASSQGAGYNEQFF. In DNA, the CDR3 is TGTGCCAGCAGCCAAGGGGCCGGCTACAATGAGCAGTTCTTC.

The chain combines TRBV27 with TRBJ2-1; 11 bases agree with TRBD2. The junction had 7 bases not matched to a gene; V was cut back by 5 bases and J by 4 bases. CDR1 MNHEY and CDR2 SMNVEV come from the germline V gene (reference sequence). The CDR3 loop spans 16 amino acids. The CDR3 coding sequence is TGTGCCAGCAGTCCGAGACTAGCGGGGTATTACAATGAGCAGTTCTTC. Translation gives CASSPRLAGYYNEQFF.